This TCR beta chain was captured in a study of blood T cells in healthy people across ages. Study-level findings and limits: Bulk PBMC profiling left naive and antigen-experienced comparisons inconclusive.

In the case of this clonotype: Antigen specificity is unknown. The junction and the germline gene differ at one end; a read error may be behind it.

Donors were healthy Caucasian individuals from Russia aged about 6 to 100. A second roughly 7 to 12 cycle PCR used barcoded and J-beta primers. In TCRdb, the 5' RACE reads were re-called with MiXCR into one record per CDR3 protein. Of 700,000 to 850,000 distinct CDR3 sequences listed, roughly 34% are singletons. The CDR3 contains 14 residues. Germline V gene sequence: CDR1 DFQATT, CDR2 SNEGSKA (reference sequence). Sequenced input: blood. V and J are TRBV20-1 and TRBJ2-5; the D gene is possibly TRBD1 (6 bases). The TCR comes from a young man in good health. The CDR3, as DNA: TGCGGTGCCCGAACAGGGTCGGGTCAAGAGACCCAGTACTTC. Amino acid sequence: CGARTGSGQETQYF.